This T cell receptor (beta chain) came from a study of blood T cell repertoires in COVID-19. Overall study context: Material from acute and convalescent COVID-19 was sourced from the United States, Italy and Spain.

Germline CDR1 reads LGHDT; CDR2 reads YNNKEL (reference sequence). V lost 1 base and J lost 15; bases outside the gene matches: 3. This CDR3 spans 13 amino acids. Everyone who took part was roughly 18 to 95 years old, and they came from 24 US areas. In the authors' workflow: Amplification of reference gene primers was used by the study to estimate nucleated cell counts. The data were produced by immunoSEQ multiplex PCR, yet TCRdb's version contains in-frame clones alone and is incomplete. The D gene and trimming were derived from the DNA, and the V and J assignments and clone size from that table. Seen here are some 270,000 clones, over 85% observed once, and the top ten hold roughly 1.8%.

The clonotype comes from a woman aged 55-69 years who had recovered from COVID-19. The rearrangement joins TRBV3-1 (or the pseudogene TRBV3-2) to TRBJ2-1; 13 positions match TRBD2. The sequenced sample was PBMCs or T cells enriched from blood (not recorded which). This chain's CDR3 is CASSQGLAGGVFF. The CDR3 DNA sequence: TGTGCCAGCAGCCAAGGACTAGCGGGAGGCGTGTTCTTC.